Each of the 27 T cell receptor beta chains below was sequenced from the same sample in a study of T cells in Graves' hyperthyroidism and ophthalmopathy. TCR beta CDR3 sequences were amplified from RNA transcripts. The study used the HTBI primer set for a first-round RT-PCR of the TCR CDR3. TCRdb reanalysed the multiplex PCR reads using MiXCR and keeps one entry per CDR3 protein. The repertoire holds approximately 300,000 distinct CDR3 sequences, with 16% as singletons. Sequencing was performed on blood. These receptors were taken from a man aged 30 to 39 with Graves' hyperthyroidism.

The V gene is TRBV13, the J gene TRBJ2-1; tentatively, D is TRBD1 or TRBD2 (5 bases each). V lost 1 base to trimming and J lost 1 base, with 11 bases between them. The CDR3 length is 16 residues. Germline values: CDR1 PRHDT, CDR2 FYEKMQ (reference sequence). CDR3 nucleotides: TGTGCCAGCAGCTTAGAAAGCGAGGGGTCCTACAATGAGCAGTTCTTC. It translates to CASSLESEGSYNEQFF. The full variable domain, rest sourced from reference TRBV13 and TRBJ2-1, is AAGVIQSPRHLIKEKRETATLKCYPIPRHDTVYWYQQGPGQDPQFLISFYEKMQSDKGSIPDRFSAQQFSDYHSELNMSSLELGDSALYFCASSLESEGSYNEQFFGPGTRLTVL.

This clonotype appeared many times. The chain has TRBV6-1 and TRBJ1-2; D gene unclear. V was pared by 4 bases and J by 4 bases, with 25 bases between. The CDR3 runs to 18 residues. The germline V gene encodes CDR1 MNHNS and CDR2 SASEGT. The CDR3 loop is CASSARDLVGIAFYGYTF. DNA for the CDR3: TGTGCCAGCAGTGCACGGGATCTGGTCGGAATAGCCTTCTATGGCTACACCTTC.

This clonotype was seen at least ten times. The genes are TRBV20-1 and TRBJ2-1, with 10 bases that match TRBD2. The CDR3 has 16 amino acids. Germline trimming cut 0 bases from V and 10 bases from J; bases unmatched to any gene: 12. CDR1 is DFQATT and CDR2 is SNEGSKA in the germline V gene (reference sequence). In nucleotides, the CDR3 is TGCAGTGCTAGAGATTTTCTAGCGGGAGCATCAGGAGAGCAGTTCTTC. Its protein is CSARDFLAGASGEQFF.

This clonotype was observed at least ten times. The chain links TRBV27 to TRBJ1-1; D call uncertain. The V end was cut by 8 bases, the J end by 1 base, with 11 bases between. Germline V gene sequence: CDR1 MNHEY, CDR2 SMNVEV (reference sequence). CDR3 size: 13 residues. CDR3 sequence reads: CASGPRGNTEAFF. The DNA of the CDR3 is TGTGCCAGCGGACCACGGGGGAACACTGAAGCTTTCTTT.

Many counts were recorded for this clonotype. This sequence joins TRBV3-1 and TRBJ2-5, with TRBD2 matching over 8 bases. Germline V gene lookup returns CDR1 LGHDT and CDR2 YNNKEL (reference sequence). The ends lost 3 bases at V and 0 bases at J; junction bases unmatched: 3. The CDR3 length is 15 residues. The CDR3 DNA follows: TGTGCCAGCAGCCACTTTAGCGGGGACCAAGAGACCCAGTACTTC. It is translated as CASSHFSGDQETQYF.

This clonotype showed up many times. The chain combines TRBV12-3 or TRBV12-4 with TRBJ2-1; 10 positions agree with TRBD2. V shed 6 bases and J 3 bases; nucleotides not matched to a gene: 5. The length of the CDR3 is 15 residues. The CDR3 is CASRQAGGNYNEQFF. The CDR3 DNA reads TGTGCCAGCAGACAAGCGGGAGGGAACTACAATGAGCAGTTCTTC.

As concerns this clonotype: A much more abundant neighbour one base away suggests this may be a read error. The chain carries TRBV12-3 or TRBV12-4 and TRBJ2-3; TRBD2 matches 8 bases. This CDR3 has 17 residues. The CDR3, as DNA: TGTGTCAGCAGACCAAAAGCGGGAGAGGGGGTTACAGATACGCAGTATTTT. It encodes CVSRPKAGEGVTDTQYF.

This clonotype has a count of ten or more. This chain uses TRBV6-1 with TRBJ1-2, with TRBD1 as a possible D gene (6 bases). V was pared by 5 bases and J by 2 bases, with 15 bases between. This CDR3 is 15 amino acids long. The germline gives CDR1 MNHNS, CDR2 SASEGT. The CDR3 bases are TGTGCCAGCAGTTCTAGAAGGGGGGCGAACTATGGCTACACCTTC. Encoded protein: CASSSRRGANYGYTF.

Comments on this clonotype: A much bigger clone sits one base away, suggesting this may be a read error. The V call is TRBV6-1, the J call TRBJ2-7; D possibly matches TRBD1 or TRBD2 (5 bases each). Germline values: CDR1 MNHNS, CDR2 SASEGT. The CDR3 contains 15 residues. The CDR3 nucleotides are TGTCCCAGCGTCCTACAGGTTAGCGCCTCCTACGAGCAGTACTTC. It yields the protein CPSVLQVSASYEQYF.

The V call is TRBV5-8, the J call TRBJ2-7; perhaps D is TRBD1 or TRBD2 (7 bases each). V was cut by 4 bases and J by 2 bases, with 16 bases left in between. The germline V gene encodes CDR1 SGHTS and CDR2 YDEGEE. CDR3 length: 15 residues. In DNA form, the CDR3 reads TGTGCCAGCAGCCCTAGGGGGGGACAGACCTACGAGCAGTACTTC. Amino acids: CASSPRGGQTYEQYF.

This clonotype was seen many times. The rearrangement joins TRBV2 to TRBJ1-5; TRBD1 might be the D (6 bases). The V end lost 5 bases, the J end lost 0 bases, and 8 bases lay between the germline ends. The CDR3 is 14 amino acids. The germline V gene encodes CDR1 SNHLY and CDR2 FYNNEI. The CDR3 nucleotides read TGTGCCAGCAGTCAGGGGAATAGCAATCAGCCCCAGCATTTT. Encoded protein: CASSQGNSNQPQHF.

This clonotype showed up many times. The CDR3 DNA sequence: TGTGCCAGCTCACCCCTAGCGGGAGGGAACAATGAGCAGTTCTTC. Encoded protein: CASSPLAGGNNEQFF. V is TRBV18 and J is TRBJ2-1, with 12 bases matching TRBD2. The germline CDR1 and CDR2 sequences are KGHSH and LQKENI. CDR3 length equals 15 residues. V lost 3 bases and J lost 5; bases outside the gene matches: 2.

This clonotype showed up many times. The chain combines TRBV12-5 with TRBJ2-1; 8 bases fit TRBD2. The CDR3 is 13 amino acids. Looked up from germline, CDR1 is LGHNT and CDR2 is FRNRAP. V was pared by 6 bases and J by 3 bases, with 1 base of the junction left unmatched. CDR3 amino acids: CASGGRVYNEQFF. CDR3 DNA sequence: TGTGCTAGTGGCGGGAGGGTCTACAATGAGCAGTTCTTC.

This clonotype was detected only a few times. The chain recombines TRBV7-8 with TRBJ1-6; D is unresolved. The germline V gene encodes CDR1 SGHVS and CDR2 FQNEAQ. Trimming stripped 5 bases from V and 7 bases from J, with 6 bases between. There are 12 residues in the CDR3. The CDR3 spells CASSQPNSPLHF. CDR3 DNA sequence: TGTGCCAGCAGCCAACCGAATTCACCCCTCCACTTT.

This clonotype occurred many times. This chain joins TRBV7-2 and TRBJ2-1, with D tentatively TRBD1 (5 bases). With 3 bases removed from V and 7 bases from J, the gap between germline ends came to 16 bases. The CDR3 length is 15 residues. Germline CDR1 reads SGHTA; CDR2 reads FQGNSA. CDR3 nucleotide sequence: TGTGCCAGCAGCTTCTCCCCCCAGGGTAATAATGAGCAGTTCTTC. Translating gives CASSFSPQGNNEQFF.

The rearrangement links TRBV19 to TRBJ2-7; D might be TRBD1 (6 bases). V was pared by 1 base and J by 4 bases, with 20 bases between. The CDR3 totals 17 residues. CDR1 and CDR2 from the germline V gene are LNHDA and SQIVND (reference sequence). In nucleotides, the CDR3 is TGTGCCAGTAGTATAGGGGAAGGGTGGGGGACATTGTACGAGCAGTACTTC. Translating it yields CASSIGEGWGTLYEQYF.

The chain is built from TRBV9 and TRBJ1-1, with TRBD1 matching over 8 bases. This CDR3 comprises 15 residues. CDR1 SGDLS and CDR2 YYNGEE come from the germline V gene. Unmatched junction bases numbered 9, after V lost 4 bases and J lost 4 bases. This chain's CDR3 is CASSPEGQVGTEAFF. In DNA form, the CDR3 reads TGTGCCAGCAGCCCAGAGGGACAGGTGGGCACTGAAGCTTTCTTT. Variable domain in full (rest from reference TRBV9 and TRBJ1-1): DSGVTQTPKHLITATGQRVTLRCSPRSGDLSVYWYQQSLDQGLQFLIQYYNGEERAKGNILERFSAQQFPDLHSELNLSSLELGDSALYFCASSPEGQVGTEAFFGQGTRLTVV.

This clonotype was seen a single time. The gene calls are TRBV28 and TRBJ2-5; 7 bases map to TRBD1. The V gene end was trimmed by 5 bases and the J gene end by 1 base; junction bases not matched to a gene: 7. Per germline, CDR1 MDHEN and CDR2 SYDVKM. The CDR3 covers 15 residues. The CDR3 DNA sequence: TGTGCCAGCAGTAGAGTGACAGGGCCCCAAGAGACCCAGTACTTC. Amino acids: CASSRVTGPQETQYF.

The table lists this clonotype with many counts. The J gene is TRBJ2-1, the V gene TRBV27; D gene unclear. This CDR3 comprises 16 residues. With 6 bases removed from V and 10 bases from J, the gap between germline ends came to 25 bases. Germline assignment: CDR1 MNHEY and CDR2 SMNVEV (reference sequence). The CDR3 DNA sequence: TGTGCCAGCAGCGTTTGGAGTCCCCATACCCAGTTCGAGCAGTTCTTC. As protein: CASSVWSPHTQFEQFF.

In this sample, this clonotype turned up a few times. CDR3 loop: CATSRLRLQYF. In DNA, the CDR3 is TGTGCCACCAGTCGACTGCGACTGCAGTATTTT. This rearrangement joins TRBV24-1 to TRBJ2-3; D unresolved. V was trimmed by 6 bases and J by 11 bases, leaving 11 bases between them. Germline V CDR1 and CDR2: KGHDR, SFDVKD. CDR3 length: 11 residues.

This clonotype was counted only a few times. V usage is TRBV14 and J usage is TRBJ1-2; TRBD1 is a possible D gene (6 bases). V was pared by 0 bases and J by 5 bases, with 7 bases between. The CDR3 totals 13 residues. Germline CDR1 is SGHDN and CDR2 is FVKESK. CDR3 in amino acids: CASSQETGYGYTF. In DNA form, the CDR3 reads TGTGCCAGCAGCCAAGAGACAGGATATGGCTACACCTTC.

The chain is built from TRBV4-1 and TRBJ2-5; D is perhaps TRBD2 (5 bases). The V gene's germline CDR1 is MGHRA and CDR2 YSYEKL. Trimming pared 1 base from V and 0 bases from J, leaving 15 bases between. The CDR3 has 17 amino acids. CDR3 nucleotide sequence: TGCGCCAGCAGCCAAGGCTTGGTTCACGGGAACCAAGAGACCCAGTACTTC. This sequence encodes CASSQGLVHGNQETQYF.

This clonotype showed up just a few times. This chain joins TRBV19 and TRBJ1-2; maybe TRBD1 (5 bases). The CDR3 has 15 residues. CDR1 and CDR2 from the germline V gene are LNHDA and SQIVND (reference sequence). V lost 5 bases and J lost 7, with 20 bases in between. The CDR3: CASSASGTPLSGYTF. CDR3 nucleotides: TGTGCCAGTAGTGCCTCCGGGACCCCGCTTTCTGGCTACACCTTC.

This chain joins TRBV4-1 and TRBJ1-3; no definite D call. The CDR3 sequence is 16 residues long. The V end lost 1 base, the J end lost 3 bases, and 13 bases lay between the germline ends. Germline V CDR1 and CDR2: MGHRA, YSYEKL. The CDR3 nucleotides are TGCGCCAGCAGCCAAGGTTTGGCAGCCCTTGGAAACACCATATATTTT. Residues: CASSQGLAALGNTIYF.

The V call is TRBV19, the J call TRBJ1-2, with 7 nucleotides matching TRBD1. The germline CDR1 and CDR2 sequences are LNHDA and SQIVND (reference sequence). The CDR3 runs to 15 residues. V dropped 6 bases and J dropped 3; count of bases not matched to a gene: 10. The CDR3 DNA is TGTGCCAGTAGGCCCCGAGGGGGCGATGACTATGGCTACACCTTC. Amino acids: CASRPRGGDDYGYTF.

The rearrangement uses TRBV11-2 and TRBJ2-4; 9 nucleotides line up with TRBD1. CDR1 and CDR2 from the germline V gene are SGHAT and FQNNGV. The CDR3 consists of 16 residues. V gave up 2 bases and J gave up 9 bases; unmatched junction bases: 11. This CDR3 is CASSLFSGTGNGIQYF. Here the CDR3 DNA reads TGTGCCAGCAGCTTATTTTCCGGGACAGGGAACGGCATTCAGTACTTC.

This clonotype occurred many times. CDR3 protein: CASSTSLGFPEAFF. The CDR3 region has the DNA TGTGCCAGCAGTACCAGTTTGGGGTTCCCTGAAGCTTTCTTT. J is TRBJ1-1 and V is TRBV12-3 or TRBV12-4; D not resolved. CDR3 length: 14 residues. V dropped 5 bases and J dropped 6 bases, with 16 bases sitting between them.